The rows below give T cell receptor beta chains drawn from one sample of a study of blood T cell repertoires in COVID-19. Generated by immunoSEQ multiplex PCR, the TCRdb table keeps only in-frame clones and is missing some. The sample contains roughly 190,000 clones, about 88% of which appear only once. The sample consisted of peripheral blood. Receptors originate from a woman between 40 and 50 years old who had recovered from COVID-19. Each CDR3 is given with its conserved first and last residue. Each record gives: D gene, V gene, clone size, J gene, CDR3 protein, CDR3 DNA. The D gene is left open where the match is weak. Size is omitted from some rows. Given values are once, few, many or a class for expanded clones.

d_call: NA; v_call: TRBV28; clone_size: NA; j_call: TRBJ1-3; cdr3_aa: CASSLSGGGTGNTIYF; cdr3_nt: TGTGCCAGCAGTTTATCGGGGGGAGGTACAGGAAACACCATATATTTT
d_call: NA; v_call: TRBV30; clone_size: NA; j_call: TRBJ2-7; cdr3_aa: CAWSPTRTWRYF; cdr3_nt: TGTGCCTGGAGCCCAACTCGGACATGGCGGTACTTC
d_call: TRBD1; v_call: TRBV30; clone_size: NA; j_call: TRBJ2-6; cdr3_aa: CAWSGDRRSGANVLTF; cdr3_nt: TGTGCCTGGAGTGGGGACAGGCGATCTGGGGCCAACGTCCTGACTTTC
d_call: TRBD1; v_call: TRBV5-6; clone_size: once; j_call: TRBJ1-4; cdr3_aa: CASSRATGGQDEKLFF; cdr3_nt: TGTGCCAGCAGCCGAGCAACAGGGGGCCAGGATGAAAAACTGTTTTTT
d_call: NA; v_call: TRBV5-5; clone_size: once; j_call: TRBJ2-7; cdr3_aa: CASSSNSRTAEDPYEQYF; cdr3_nt: TGTGCCAGCAGCTCAAACTCACGGACAGCGGAAGATCCCTACGAGCAGTACTTC
d_call: TRBD1; v_call: TRBV7-2; clone_size: NA; j_call: TRBJ1-1; cdr3_aa: CASSLDWDRSEAFF; cdr3_nt: TGTGCCAGCAGCTTAGATTGGGACAGGAGCGAAGCTTTCTTT
d_call: TRBD1; v_call: TRBV7-9; clone_size: NA; j_call: TRBJ1-3; cdr3_aa: CASSLGVFGQGSGNTIYF; cdr3_nt: TGTGCCAGCAGCTTAGGAGTTTTCGGACAGGGTTCCGGAAACACCATATATTTT
d_call: TRBD1; v_call: TRBV28; clone_size: NA; j_call: TRBJ1-6; cdr3_aa: CASSSGQGDSPLHF; cdr3_nt: TGTGCCAGCAGCTCTGGACAGGGCGATTCACCCCTCCACTTT
d_call: TRBD2; v_call: TRBV7-2; clone_size: NA; j_call: TRBJ2-1; cdr3_aa: CASSLVAGGQLSEQFF; cdr3_nt: TGTGCCAGCAGCTTAGTAGCGGGAGGGCAATTGAGTGAGCAGTTCTTC
d_call: NA; v_call: TRBV5-1; clone_size: NA; j_call: TRBJ1-4; cdr3_aa: CASSLLGVQDEKLFF; cdr3_nt: TGCGCCAGCAGCTTGCTAGGGGTACAAGATGAAAAACTGTTTTTT
d_call: NA; v_call: TRBV18; clone_size: NA; j_call: TRBJ1-1; cdr3_aa: CASSPEDRLPTEAFF; cdr3_nt: TGTGCCAGCTCACCAGAGGACAGACTACCGACTGAAGCTTTCTTT